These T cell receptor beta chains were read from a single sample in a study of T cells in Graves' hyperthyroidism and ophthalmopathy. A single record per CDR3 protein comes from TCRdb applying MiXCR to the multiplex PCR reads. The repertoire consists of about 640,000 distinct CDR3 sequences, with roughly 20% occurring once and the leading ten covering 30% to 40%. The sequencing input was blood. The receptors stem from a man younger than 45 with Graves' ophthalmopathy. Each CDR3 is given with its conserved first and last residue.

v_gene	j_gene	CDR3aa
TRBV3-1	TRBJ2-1	CASSQDSFLGQGLVNEQFF
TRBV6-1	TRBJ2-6	CASSEPQGSGANVLTF
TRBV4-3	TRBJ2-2	CASRQFATENTGELFF
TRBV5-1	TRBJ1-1	CASSLAPLRDSEAFF
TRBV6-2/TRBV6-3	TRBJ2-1	CASSMWTSGRAHEQFF
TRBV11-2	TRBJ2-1	CASSLETSGGYNEQFF
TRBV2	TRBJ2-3	CASSSPGTSGKDTQYF
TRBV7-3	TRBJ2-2	CASSLMGQGAAGELFF
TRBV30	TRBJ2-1	CAWTRQTSSYNEQFF
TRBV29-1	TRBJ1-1	CSVNGRGRGYTEAFF
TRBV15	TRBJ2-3	CATSGGRGADTQYF
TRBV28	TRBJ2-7	CASSLASGRFEQYF
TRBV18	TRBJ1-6	CASSRTGTGDSPLHF
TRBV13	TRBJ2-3	CASSLGGSGRDTQYF
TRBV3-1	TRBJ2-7	CASSQEAGGRSYEQYF
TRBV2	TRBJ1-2	CASMRTGAGYTF
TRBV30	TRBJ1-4	CAWSMGQINEKLFF
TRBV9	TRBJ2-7	CASSGAPTTSFEQYF
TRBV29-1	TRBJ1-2	CSVEPTGAGGCTF
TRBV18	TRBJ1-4	CASSPRGGDPSSNEKLFF